The sequence of this T cell receptor (beta chain) was determined in a study of neurological immune-mediated disorders. Study results and limitations: Private repertoires in all groups were suggested, as expanded clones shared no CDR3 amino acid sequences across subjects. Whereas HTLV-1-associated myelopathy showed the most TCR clonal expansion, multiple sclerosis showed the least, with levels below those of healthy controls.

This clonotype has a count of ten or more. Antigen unknown. The CDR3 length is 17 residues. V lost 4 bases to trimming and J lost 1 base; unmatched junction nucleotides: 13. The germline V gene encodes CDR1 SGHRS and CDR2 YFSETQ. As for the cDNA, it was generated by 5'RACE with 10-nucleotide random UMIs. Every sequencing run generated over 170 million TCR-beta sequences from 15-18 subjects. TCRdb re-analysed the 5' RACE reads in MiXCR, keeping a single row per CDR3 protein. The data contain about 90,000 distinct CDR3 sequences, about 13% of them singletons. Time point denoted: longitudinal time-point 2.

The receptor was derived from a female donor with HTLV-1-associated myelopathy (HAM/TSP). The chain recombines TRBV5-1 with TRBJ2-5; 7 bases match TRBD1. The sequencing input was PBMCs. The DNA for the CDR3 is TGCGCCAGCAGCCGTGAAGGTCGGACAGGCCCCCAAGAGACCCAGTACTTC. Amino acid sequence: CASSREGRTGPQETQYF.